This TCR beta chain came from a study of blood T cell repertoires in COVID-19. This CDR3 is 14 amino acids long. V lost 5 bases to trimming and J lost 3 bases, with 10 bases between them. Germline V gives CDR1 MDHEN, CDR2 SYDVKM. The method was immunoSEQ multiplex PCR; TCRdb's version includes in-frame clones alone and lacks a portion of them. The sample yields around 170,000 clones, 80% seen once. The clonotype was recovered from a man between 60 and 75 years old who had been exposed to COVID-19. Input material: PBMCs or T cells enriched from blood (not recorded which). The chain links TRBV28 to TRBJ2-2; weak D call: TRBD1 (6 bases). The CDR3 DNA is TGTGCCAGCAGTAAACAGGGCTACACCGGGGAGCTGTTTTTT. It codes for CASSKQGYTGELFF.